This is a list of T cell receptor beta chains from one sample in a study of blood T cell repertoires in COVID-19. The repertoire was sequenced with immunoSEQ multiplex PCR; TCRdb's copy has only in-frame clones and lacks some. The sample includes 90,000 to 150,000 clones, roughly 90% seen only once; the top ten take 6.5% to 8.5%. The material sequenced was peripheral blood. These receptors all come from a human donor in a cohort sampled during active COVID-19. Each CDR3 is given with its conserved first and last residue. The D gene is left open where the match is weak. Size values are once, few and many counts, or a class for expanded clones, and some rows have none.

D gene: TRBD2; J gene: TRBJ2-1; clone size: once; V gene: TRBV5-1; CDR3 DNA: TGCGCCAGCAGCTTGGTACTAGCGGGGGGCTCGAACAATGAGCAGTTCTTC; CDR3 protein: CASSLVLAGGSNNEQFF
D gene: TRBD1; J gene: TRBJ2-1; clone size: once; V gene: TRBV6-5; CDR3 DNA: TGTGCCAGCAGTACCACAGGGGATTGGTACAATGAGCAGTTCTTC; CDR3 protein: CASSTTGDWYNEQFF
D gene: .; J gene: TRBJ1-4; clone size: .; V gene: TRBV5-1; CDR3 DNA: TGCGCCAGCAGCTTGTTGGGGCGACAAGACGATGAAAAACTGTTTTTT; CDR3 protein: CASSLLGRQDDEKLFF
D gene: TRBD1; J gene: TRBJ2-7; clone size: once; V gene: TRBV5-1; CDR3 DNA: TGCGCCAGCAGCTTAGGACAGGGGATGGGGGAGCAGTACTTC; CDR3 protein: CASSLGQGMGEQYF
D gene: .; J gene: TRBJ1-4; clone size: .; V gene: TRBV2; CDR3 DNA: TGTGCCAGCCGGCGGGGGCTTAATAATGAAAAACTGTTTTTT; CDR3 protein: CASRRGLNNEKLFF
D gene: .; J gene: TRBJ2-5; clone size: .; V gene: TRBV15; CDR3 DNA: TGTGCCACCAGCAGAGCACAGGGCCCAGACTACCAAGAGACCCAGTACTTC; CDR3 protein: CATSRAQGPDYQETQYF
D gene: .; J gene: TRBJ2-4; clone size: .; V gene: TRBV19; CDR3 DNA: TGTGCCAGTGGAGGAGGGAGGATAGCCAAAAACATTCAGTACTTC; CDR3 protein: CASGGGRIAKNIQYF
D gene: .; J gene: TRBJ2-7; clone size: .; V gene: TRBV7-9; CDR3 DNA: TGTGCCAGCAGCCCCCGGGGCGGGGGCCCCTACGAGCAGTACTTC; CDR3 protein: CASSPRGGGPYEQYF
D gene: TRBD1; J gene: TRBJ1-1; clone size: .; V gene: TRBV12-3/TRBV12-4; CDR3 DNA: TGTGCCAGCAGCCAGGGGGCATTCACTGAAGCTTTCTTT; CDR3 protein: CASSQGAFTEAFF
D gene: .; J gene: TRBJ2-7; clone size: .; V gene: TRBV6-5; CDR3 DNA: TGTGCCAGCAGTTATGCAACTTACGCCGGGGGCGAGCAGTACTTC; CDR3 protein: CASSYATYAGGEQYF
D gene: .; J gene: TRBJ1-2; clone size: once; V gene: TRBV5-1; CDR3 DNA: TGCGCCAGCAGCTTGTCTTCAGTCTATGGCTACACCTTC; CDR3 protein: CASSLSSVYGYTF
D gene: .; J gene: TRBJ2-7; clone size: .; V gene: TRBV27; CDR3 DNA: TGTGCCAGCAGTTTGGACTCTTGGGGCGAGCAGTACTTC; CDR3 protein: CASSLDSWGEQYF
D gene: .; J gene: TRBJ1-1; clone size: .; V gene: TRBV19; CDR3 DNA: TGTGCCAGTATTCCCACCATGTTGGGGGGTGGCACTGAAGCTTTCTTT; CDR3 protein: CASIPTMLGGGTEAFF
D gene: .; J gene: TRBJ2-1; clone size: once; V gene: TRBV6-4; CDR3 DNA: TGTGCCAGCAGCGTTGGAGTCTCCTACAATGAGCAGTTCTTC; CDR3 protein: CASSVGVSYNEQFF
D gene: .; J gene: TRBJ2-5; clone size: .; V gene: TRBV9; CDR3 DNA: TGTGCCAGCAGCTCAGGGTACCAAGAGACCCAGTACTTC; CDR3 protein: CASSSGYQETQYF
D gene: .; J gene: TRBJ1-4; clone size: .; V gene: TRBV25-1; CDR3 DNA: TGTGCCAGCAGTGAACCCCAGGGTGCAACTAATGAAAAACTGTTTTTT; CDR3 protein: CASSEPQGATNEKLFF
D gene: .; J gene: TRBJ2-2; clone size: .; V gene: TRBV21-1; CDR3 DNA: TGTGCCAGCAGCAAGACCCTCCTAGCGGGGGGTACCGGGGAGCTGTTTTTT; CDR3 protein: CASSKTLLAGGTGELFF
D gene: .; J gene: TRBJ1-2; clone size: .; V gene: TRBV6-4; CDR3 DNA: TGTGCCGCCGAGGGTTTCGGTGGCTACACCTTC; CDR3 protein: CAAEGFGGYTF
D gene: TRBD2; J gene: TRBJ2-1; clone size: .; V gene: TRBV5-1; CDR3 DNA: TGCGCCAGCAGCTTGGATCCTAGCGGGAGCAATGAGCAGTTCTTC; CDR3 protein: CASSLDPSGSNEQFF
D gene: .; J gene: TRBJ2-1; clone size: once; V gene: TRBV10-3; CDR3 DNA: TGTGCCATCAGTGAGCTCGACCCAGGGTATGGGTACAATGAGCAGTTCTTC; CDR3 protein: CAISELDPGYGYNEQFF
D gene: TRBD2; J gene: TRBJ2-7; clone size: .; V gene: TRBV20-1; CDR3 DNA: TGCAGCGCAACTAGCGCCTACGAGCAGTACTTC; CDR3 protein: CSATSAYEQYF
D gene: TRBD2; J gene: TRBJ2-7; clone size: .; V gene: TRBV6-5; CDR3 DNA: TGTGCCACCCACTTTAGCGGGAGGCACTACGAGCAGTACTTC; CDR3 protein: CATHFSGRHYEQYF
D gene: .; J gene: TRBJ1-6; clone size: .; V gene: TRBV11-2; CDR3 DNA: TGTGCCAGCAGCTCCGGGACATGGACCGGTAATTCACCCCTCCACTTT; CDR3 protein: CASSSGTWTGNSPLHF
D gene: TRBD1; J gene: TRBJ1-2; clone size: .; V gene: TRBV20-1; CDR3 DNA: TGCAGTGCTAGTCGGGGGACAGGAGTTTATGGCTACACCTTC; CDR3 protein: CSASRGTGVYGYTF
D gene: TRBD1; J gene: TRBJ1-5; clone size: .; V gene: TRBV28; CDR3 DNA: TGTGCCAGCAGTTTGGCAGGGGGAGTGGGACAGCCCCAGCATTTT; CDR3 protein: CASSLAGGVGQPQHF